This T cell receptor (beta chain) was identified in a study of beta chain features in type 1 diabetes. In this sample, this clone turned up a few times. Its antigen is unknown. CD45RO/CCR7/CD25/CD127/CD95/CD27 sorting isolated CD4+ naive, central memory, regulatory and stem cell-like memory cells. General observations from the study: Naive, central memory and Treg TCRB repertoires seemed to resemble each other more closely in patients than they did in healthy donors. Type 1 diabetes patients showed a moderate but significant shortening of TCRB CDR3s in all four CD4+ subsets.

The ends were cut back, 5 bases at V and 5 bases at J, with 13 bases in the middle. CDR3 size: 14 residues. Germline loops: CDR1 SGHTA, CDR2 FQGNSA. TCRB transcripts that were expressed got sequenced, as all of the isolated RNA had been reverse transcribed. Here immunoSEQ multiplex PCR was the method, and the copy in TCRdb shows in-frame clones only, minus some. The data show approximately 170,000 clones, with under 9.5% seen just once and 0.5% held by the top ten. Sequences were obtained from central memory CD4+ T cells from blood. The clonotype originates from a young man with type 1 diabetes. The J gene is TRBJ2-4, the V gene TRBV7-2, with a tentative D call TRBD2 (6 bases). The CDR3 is CASSLSGSQNIQYF. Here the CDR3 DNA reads TGTGCCAGCAGCCTTAGCGGAAGCCAAAACATTCAGTACTTC. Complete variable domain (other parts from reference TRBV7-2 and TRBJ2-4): GAGVSQSPSNKVTEKGKDVELRCDPISGHTALYWYRQSLGQGLEFLIYFQGNSAPDKSGLPSDRFSAERTGGSVSTLTIQRTQQEDSAVYLCASSLSGSQNIQYFGAGTRLSVL.